These 29 T cell receptor beta chains originate from one sample sequenced in a study of shared clonotypes between healthy human individuals. The table came from immunoSEQ multiplex PCR; TCRdb's copy has only in-frame clones and leaves some out. The table lists roughly 2 million clones, around 95% of them singletons. Sample: naive CD4+ T cells sorted from blood. The sample's subset: CD45RA+ positively selected. The receptors originated from a man between 18 and 29 years old in good health.

The V call is TRBV18, the J call TRBJ2-3; 7 nucleotides agree with TRBD1. With V trimmed by 4 bases and J by 3 bases, 4 bases remained unmatched. From germline, CDR1 is KGHSH and CDR2 LQKENI. This CDR3 is 14 amino acids long. The CDR3 is CASSQGAKTDTQYF. CDR3 DNA: TGTGCCAGCTCACAGGGGGCAAAGACAGATACGCAGTATTTT.

The chain combines TRBV6-5 with TRBJ2-3; D may be TRBD1 or TRBD2 (6 bases each). Germline values: CDR1 MNHEY, CDR2 SVGAGI. V lost 2 bases, J lost 6 bases, and 15 bases lay in between. CDR3 length equals 15 residues. CDR3: CASSYTGREWDTQYF. The CDR3 nucleotides are TGTGCCAGCAGTTACACAGGGCGGGAATGGGATACGCAGTATTTT.

The rearrangement links TRBV7-2 to TRBJ1-5; tentatively, D is TRBD1 (5 bases). Germline CDR1 and CDR2: SGHTA and FQGNSA. This CDR3 contains 16 residues. The ends were cut back, 1 base at V and 3 bases at J, with 13 bases in the middle. The chain's CDR3 is CASSLEATGNNQPQHF. CDR3 DNA: TGTGCCAGCAGCTTAGAGGCTACAGGTAACAATCAGCCCCAGCATTTT.

The chain combines TRBV30 with TRBJ1-2, with TRBD1 matching over 9 bases. CDR1 is GTSNPN, CDR2 SVGIG, per germline (reference sequence). The CDR3 has 14 residues. V was pared by 3 bases and J by 5 bases, with 7 bases of the junction left unmatched. CDR3: CAWRPGQGSYGYTF. The DNA of the CDR3 is TGTGCCTGGAGGCCGGGACAGGGTAGTTATGGCTACACCTTC.

This rearrangement joins TRBV2 to TRBJ2-7; D is perhaps TRBD1 or TRBD2 (5 bases each). CDR1 is SNHLY and CDR2 is FYNNEI in the germline V gene. V was clipped by 1 base and J by 6 bases, with 22 bases between them. CDR3 length: 17 amino acids. This CDR3 reads CASSEVTDLRGVGEQYF. As DNA, the CDR3 is TGTGCCAGCAGTGAAGTCACGGACCTAAGAGGGGTGGGCGAGCAGTACTTC.

This chain links TRBV5-1 with TRBJ2-1; D is perhaps TRBD1 (5 bases). This CDR3 comprises 15 residues. V lost 4 bases to trimming and J lost 4 bases, with 15 bases between them. Germline V gene lookup returns CDR1 SGHRS and CDR2 YFSETQ. CDR3 sequence: CASSPFQTVYNEQFF. The CDR3 DNA sequence: TGCGCCAGCAGCCCCTTTCAGACAGTTTACAATGAGCAGTTCTTC.

The rearrangement uses TRBV5-4 and TRBJ2-2, with a weak D call TRBD1 (5 bases). This CDR3 spans 16 amino acids. Between the trimmed V and J ends, which lost 4 bases and 4 bases, there was a span of 17 bases. CDR1 and CDR2 from the germline V gene are SGHNT and YYREEE (reference sequence). CDR3 coding DNA: TGTGCCAGCAGCCCGGCAAGGGGCGGAATCACCGGGGAGCTGTTTTTT. Its protein is CASSPARGGITGELFF.

The chain couples TRBV7-9 to TRBJ2-5; the match to TRBD1 covers 8 bases. V shed 5 bases, J shed 2 bases, and the junction held 4 bases outside the gene matches. This CDR3 region has 14 residues. Germline assignment: CDR1 SEHNR and CDR2 FQNEAQ (reference sequence). The CDR3 DNA sequence: TGTGCCAGCAGCCAATGGACAGGGCAAGAGACCCAGTACTTC. It is translated as CASSQWTGQETQYF.

Concerning this clone: The same CDR3 arises from other DNA sequences in this sample as well. This chain's CDR3 is CATSRDQRETQYF. CDR3 bases: TGTGCCACCAGCAGAGATCAAAGGGAGACCCAGTACTTC. The chain has TRBV15 and TRBJ2-5; no clear D. This CDR3 is built from 13 residues. Trimming took 0 bases from V and 5 from J, leaving 7 bases between them. Germline assignment: CDR1 LNHNV and CDR2 YYDKDF (reference sequence).

On this clone: Other DNA sequences within the sample encode an identical CDR3. The chain is built from TRBV7-9 and TRBJ1-4; D perhaps matches TRBD1 (5 bases). V was pared by 3 bases and J by 3 bases, with 8 bases between. In germline, CDR1 is SEHNR, CDR2 FQNEAQ (reference sequence). CDR3 length: 14 residues. The CDR3 is CASSLGTANEKLFF. The DNA of the CDR3 is TGTGCCAGCAGCTTGGGGACGGCTAATGAAAAACTGTTTTTT.

The chain recombines TRBV27 with TRBJ1-6; 8 nucleotides align to TRBD1. This CDR3 spans 18 amino acids. The germline V gene has CDR1 MNHEY and CDR2 SMNVEV (reference sequence). V dropped 2 bases and J dropped 3; count of bases not matched to a gene: 9. Written as DNA, the CDR3 is TGTGCCAGCAGTTTAACGTCAGGGGGCCCAATCTATAATTCACCCCTCCACTTT. Amino acid sequence: CASSLTSGGPIYNSPLHF.

This chain uses TRBV5-1 with TRBJ1-3; maybe TRBD1 (5 bases). V gave up 1 base and J gave up 0 bases, with 11 bases separating them. Germline CDR1 reads SGHRS; CDR2 reads YFSETQ. The CDR3 loop spans 16 amino acids. The CDR3 bases are TGCGCCAGCAGCTTGTGGGGCGAGTCCTCTGGAAACACCATATATTTT. As protein: CASSLWGESSGNTIYF.

This rearrangement joins TRBV5-1 to TRBJ1-3; D perhaps matches TRBD1 (5 bases). CDR3 size: 16 residues. The germline V gene has CDR1 SGHRS and CDR2 YFSETQ. V was trimmed by 0 bases and J by 0 bases, leaving 10 bases between them. The CDR3 loop is CASSLVGTNSGNTIYF. As DNA, the CDR3 is TGCGCCAGCAGCTTGGTCGGGACGAACTCTGGAAACACCATATATTTT.

The chain couples TRBV4-2 to TRBJ2-5, with D maybe TRBD2 (5 bases). The length of the CDR3 is 14 residues. CDR1 is LGHNA, CDR2 YNFKEQ, per germline. Trimming took off 4 bases at V and 4 bases at J, with 13 bases between the two ends. The CDR3, as DNA: TGTGCCAGCAGCCCGTCACCGGCGGGAGAGACCCAGTACTTC. This codes for CASSPSPAGETQYF.

Concerning this clone: A read error may explain this, as a much larger clone is one base away. The CDR3 sequence: CASSGSYEQYF. Written as DNA, the CDR3 is TGTGCCAGCAGCGGCTCCTACGAGCAGTACTTC. The rearrangement links TRBV14 to TRBJ2-7; no clear D. The CDR3 contains 11 residues. CDR1 is SGHDN, CDR2 FVKESK, per germline. Trimming left V 5 bases short and J 0 bases short, with 2 bases between.

This rearrangement joins TRBV5-1 to TRBJ2-1; D not certain. CDR3 length equals 12 residues. The ends were cut back, 0 bases at V and 6 bases at J, with 4 bases in the middle. CDR1 is SGHRS, CDR2 YFSETQ, per germline. Here the CDR3 DNA reads TGCGCCAGCAGCTTGGAGGCCAATGAGCAGTTCTTC. It specifies CASSLEANEQFF.

The CDR3 is CASSWWTGGIYEQYF. The CDR3 nucleotides read TGCGCCAGCAGCTGGTGGACAGGGGGGATCTACGAGCAGTACTTC. This chain connects TRBV5-1 to TRBJ2-7; 10 bases align to TRBD1. CDR3 length: 15 residues. Trimming took 3 bases from V and 3 from J; bases not matched to a gene: 6. In germline, CDR1 is SGHRS, CDR2 YFSETQ.

The CDR3, as DNA: TGTGCCATCAGTGCTTCCGGGACAGGGCAAGAGACCCAGTACTTC. It is translated as CAISASGTGQETQYF. The chain is built from TRBV10-3 and TRBJ2-5; 9 bases are shared with TRBD1. The germline V gene encodes CDR1 ENHRY and CDR2 SYGVKD. V lost 4 bases and J lost 2; bases outside the gene matches: 5. CDR3 size: 15 residues.

The V gene is TRBV28, the J gene TRBJ2-5, with 9 bases aligning to TRBD1. V trimming: 4 bases; J trimming: 4 bases; junction bases outside the gene matches: 7. The CDR3 runs to 15 residues. Germline V lookup: CDR1 MDHEN, CDR2 SYDVKM. The CDR3 region has the DNA TGTGCCAGCAGTTCAAAAGGGACAGGGAGAGAGACCCAGTACTTC. This gives the protein CASSSKGTGRETQYF.

The V gene is TRBV6-6, the J gene TRBJ2-3, with D unclear. Germline V CDR1 and CDR2: MNHNY, SVGAGI (reference sequence). CDR3 size: 13 residues. With 0 bases removed from V and 5 bases from J, the gap between germline ends came to 6 bases. CDR3 DNA: TGTGCCAGCAGTTACTCTTCGGTAGATACGCAGTATTTT. The encoded protein is CASSYSSVDTQYF.

The chain employs TRBV7-9 and TRBJ1-6; no reliable D call. Germline-derived CDR1 and CDR2 are SEHNR and FQNEAQ (reference sequence). Trimming cost V 1 base and J 7 bases, with 14 bases left between them. CDR3 length equals 16 residues. CDR3 nucleotide sequence: TGTGCCAGCAGCTTAGGGCTCGGACTGTCGAATTCACCCCTCCACTTT. Translating it yields CASSLGLGLSNSPLHF.

V is TRBV6-1 and J is TRBJ1-5; 8 positions match TRBD1. This CDR3 has 19 amino acids. Germline V gene lookup returns CDR1 MNHNS and CDR2 SASEGT. V shed 2 bases, J shed 0 bases, and the junction held 12 bases outside the gene matches. This chain's CDR3 is CASSEFVTGVGYSNQPQHF. CDR3 nucleotide sequence: TGTGCCAGCAGTGAATTCGTGACAGGGGTTGGTTATAGCAATCAGCCCCAGCATTTT.

This chain uses TRBV29-1 with TRBJ2-2; tentatively, D is TRBD1 (6 bases). The germline CDR1 and CDR2 sequences are SQVTM and ANQGSEA. The CDR3 is made up of 16 amino acids. Between the trimmed V and J ends, which lost 7 bases and 6 bases, there was a span of 24 bases. In nucleotides, the CDR3 is TGCAGCGCAACCCCCGGTCAGGGGATGGTGCCCGGGGAGCTGTTTTTT. It is translated as CSATPGQGMVPGELFF.

The chain joins TRBV11-3 to TRBJ1-6; 8 bases are shared with TRBD1. Germline V gene lookup returns CDR1 SGHNT and CDR2 YENEEA. V trimming: 9 bases; J trimming: 10 bases; junction bases outside the gene matches: 11. The CDR3 totals 14 residues. The DNA of the CDR3 is TGTGCCAGGATTAGACAGGGGAGGGGCTCACCCCTCCACTTT. Protein product: CARIRQGRGSPLHF. The whole variable domain, filled in from reference TRBV11-3 and TRBJ1-6, reads EAGVVQSPRYKIIEKKQPVAFWCNPISGHNTLYWYLQNLGQGPELLIRYENEEAVDDSQLPKDRFSAERLKGVDSTLKIQPAELGDSAVYLCARIRQGRGSPLHFGNGTRLTVT.

The chain uses TRBV4-3 and TRBJ2-2, with 15 bases fitting TRBD2. The CDR3 runs to 20 residues. The ends lost 4 bases at V and 0 bases at J; junction bases unmatched: 9. Germline V lookup: CDR1 LGHNA, CDR2 YSLEER. The CDR3 DNA follows: TGCGCCAGCAGCCCCCATAACGGACTAGCGGGAGGGCCGAACACCGGGGAGCTGTTTTTT. It specifies CASSPHNGLAGGPNTGELFF.

This clone turned up a few times. Other DNA sequences of this sample code for an identical CDR3. The rearrangement joins TRBV29-1 to TRBJ1-4; 11 bases fit TRBD1. Per the germline V gene, CDR1 is SQVTM and CDR2 is ANQGSEA. This CDR3 spans 13 amino acids. The V gene end was trimmed by 6 bases and the J gene end by 7 bases; junction bases not matched to a gene: 4. The CDR3 bases are TGCAGCGTCGGACAGGGGGCAGGTGAAAAACTGTTTTTT. It codes for CSVGQGAGEKLFF.

The chain employs TRBV5-1 and TRBJ1-1; 8 positions match TRBD1. This CDR3 has 15 residues. V lost 4 bases, J lost 1 base, and 6 bases stayed unmatched. Looked up from germline, CDR1 is SGHRS and CDR2 is YFSETQ. CDR3 nucleotide sequence: TGCGCCAGCAGCACCACAGGGGGACCGAACACTGAAGCTTTCTTT. Translation: CASSTTGGPNTEAFF. The whole variable domain, remainder taken from reference TRBV5-1 and TRBJ1-1, is KAGVTQTPRYLIKTRGQQVTLSCSPISGHRSVSWYQQTPGQGLQFLFEYFSETQRNKGNFPGRFSGRQFSNSRSEMNVSTLELGDSALYLCASSTTGGPNTEAFFGQGTRLTVV.

The CDR3 loop reads CASKHSGLTTDTQYF. In DNA form, the CDR3 reads TGTGCCAGCAAGCATAGCGGGCTAACCACAGATACGCAGTATTTT. The chain combines TRBV2 with TRBJ2-3; 7 bases match TRBD2. Losses at the gene ends were 7 bases for V and 2 bases for J; bases not matched to a gene: 9. The CDR3 consists of 15 residues. CDR1 and CDR2 (germline): SNHLY, FYNNEI. The variable domain in full, with the rest retrieved from reference TRBV2 and TRBJ2-3, is EPEVTQTPSHQVTQMGQEVILRCVPISNHLYFYWYRQILGQKVEFLVSFYNNEISEKSEIFDDQFSVERPDGSNFTLKIRSTKLEDSAMYFCASKHSGLTTDTQYFGPGTRLTVL.

As to this clone: Other DNA sequences within the sample encode an identical CDR3. The chain employs TRBV10-1 and TRBJ2-2, with D unresolved. The CDR3 sequence is 15 residues long. From germline, CDR1 is WNHNN and CDR2 SYGVQD (reference sequence). V was shortened by 3 bases and J by 0 bases, with 8 bases between the two germline ends. CDR3 bases: TGCGCCAGCAGTGAAGGAAGAGCGAACACCGGGGAGCTGTTTTTT. As protein: CASSEGRANTGELFF.